The T cell receptor (beta chain) under discussion was sequenced for a study of CD8 T cells in ankylosing spondylitis. Germline V gene data show CDR1 as DFQATT and CDR2 as SNEGSKA (reference sequence). This CDR3 region has 13 residues. V was trimmed by 4 bases and J by 3 bases, leaving 9 bases between them. Turning to this clonotype: Its antigen is not known.

As the method for making TCR beta libraries, quantitative 5'-RACE with molecular barcodes was used. TCRdb independently ran MiXCR on the 5' RACE reads; one entry per CDR3 protein. The data hold 200,000 to 250,000 distinct CDR3 sequences, with under 35% observed a single time. Study-level findings and limits: Both synovial fluid and blood in reactive arthritis had previously been reported to carry some motif variants. Clones linked with disease were CD8+ and fairly uncommon in the peripheral blood. Clones tied to disease were said to be significantly enriched in matched ankylosing spondylitis synovial fluid.

The chain recombines TRBV20-1 with TRBJ2-2; D is possibly TRBD1 (6 bases). The sequencing input was blood, either unsorted or a sorted T cell fraction (not recorded which). The source of this sequence is a male donor with ankylosing spondylitis or in good health (not recorded which). The CDR3 nucleotides are TGCAGTGCTAACAGGGCGGACACCGGGGAGCTGTTTTTT. Translation gives CSANRADTGELFF.